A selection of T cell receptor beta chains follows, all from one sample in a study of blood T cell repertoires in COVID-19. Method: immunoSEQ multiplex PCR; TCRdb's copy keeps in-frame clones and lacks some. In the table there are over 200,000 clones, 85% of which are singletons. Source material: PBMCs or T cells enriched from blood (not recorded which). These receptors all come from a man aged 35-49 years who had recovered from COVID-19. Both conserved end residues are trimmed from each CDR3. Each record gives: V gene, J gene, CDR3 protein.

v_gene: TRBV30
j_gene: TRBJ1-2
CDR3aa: AWRRSYGNKYGYT

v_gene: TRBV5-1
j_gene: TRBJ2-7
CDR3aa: ASTPEAGIVGEQY

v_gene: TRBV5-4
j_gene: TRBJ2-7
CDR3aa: ASSKTDTYEQY

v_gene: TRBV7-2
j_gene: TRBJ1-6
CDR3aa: ASSLKYRGEESPLH

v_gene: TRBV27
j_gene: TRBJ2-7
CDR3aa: ASSPIGVRSSYEQY

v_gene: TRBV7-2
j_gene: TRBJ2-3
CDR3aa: ASSPGNTGFTDTQY

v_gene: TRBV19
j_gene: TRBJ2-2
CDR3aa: ASSIGTSGFPGELF

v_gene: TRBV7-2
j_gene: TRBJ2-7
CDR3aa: ASNNLGLTYEQY

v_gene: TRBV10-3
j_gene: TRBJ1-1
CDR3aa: AISESQGAGNTEAF

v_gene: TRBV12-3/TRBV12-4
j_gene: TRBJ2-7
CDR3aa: ASSLGLLREQY

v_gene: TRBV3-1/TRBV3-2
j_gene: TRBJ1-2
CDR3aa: ASSQGPGSNYGYT

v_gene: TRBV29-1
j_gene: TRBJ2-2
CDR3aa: SVASTINTGELF

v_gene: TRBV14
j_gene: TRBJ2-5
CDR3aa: ASSQGQAETQY

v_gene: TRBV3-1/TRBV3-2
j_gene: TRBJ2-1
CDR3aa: ASSRTSGTNEQF

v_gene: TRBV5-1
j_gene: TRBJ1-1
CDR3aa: ASSADRRTDTEAF

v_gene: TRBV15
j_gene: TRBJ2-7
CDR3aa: ATSRDPVNEQY

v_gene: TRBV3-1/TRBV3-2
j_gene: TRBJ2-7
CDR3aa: ASSQDLGTSGLREQY

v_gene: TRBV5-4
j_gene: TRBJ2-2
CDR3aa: ASSFRAGQGGELF

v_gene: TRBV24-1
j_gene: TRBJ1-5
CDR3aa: ATSDPRQGNQPQH

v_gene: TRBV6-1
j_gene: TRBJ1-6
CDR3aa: ASSDRTGGSSPLH

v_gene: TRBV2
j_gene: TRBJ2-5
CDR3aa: ASSMTGVGETQY

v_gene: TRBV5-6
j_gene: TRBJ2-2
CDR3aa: ASSITGLAETGELF

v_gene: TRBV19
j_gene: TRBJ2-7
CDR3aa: ASSKALPSGGIYEQY

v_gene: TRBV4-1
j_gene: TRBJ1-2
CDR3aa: ASSQDPSRRVNYGYT

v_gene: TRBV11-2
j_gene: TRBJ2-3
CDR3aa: ASSLEFSVADTQY

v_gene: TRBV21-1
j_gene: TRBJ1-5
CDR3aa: ASSARTVSNQPQH

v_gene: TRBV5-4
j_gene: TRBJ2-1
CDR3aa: ASSFTSDEQF

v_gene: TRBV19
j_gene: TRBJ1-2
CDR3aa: ASSMGQFSGGYT

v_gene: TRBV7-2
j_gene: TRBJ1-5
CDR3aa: ASSPSRVHTAQH

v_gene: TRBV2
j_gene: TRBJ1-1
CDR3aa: ASSDGQNTEAF

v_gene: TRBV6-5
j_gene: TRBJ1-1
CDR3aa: ASSRTGGNTEAF

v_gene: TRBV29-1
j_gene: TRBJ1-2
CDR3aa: SVSTGQNYGYT

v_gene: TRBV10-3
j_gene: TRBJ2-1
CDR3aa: AISETGVENNEQF

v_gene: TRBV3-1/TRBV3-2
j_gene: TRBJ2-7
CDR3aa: ASSPVRGPNTYEQY

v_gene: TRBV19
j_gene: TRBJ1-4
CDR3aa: ASSFGTAANEKLF

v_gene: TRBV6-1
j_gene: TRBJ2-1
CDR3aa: ASSETDEQF

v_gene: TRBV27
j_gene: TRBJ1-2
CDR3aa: ASSLPNTANYGYT

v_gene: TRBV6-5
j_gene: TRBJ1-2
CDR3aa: ASSSQARGDGYT

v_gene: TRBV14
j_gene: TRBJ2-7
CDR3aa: ASTFGQGPSYEQY

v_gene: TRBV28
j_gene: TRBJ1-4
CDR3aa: ASSEMTGADEKLF

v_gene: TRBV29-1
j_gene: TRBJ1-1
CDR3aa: SVDPGHRNTEAF

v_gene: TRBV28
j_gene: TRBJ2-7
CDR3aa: ASGRPQPLYTEQY

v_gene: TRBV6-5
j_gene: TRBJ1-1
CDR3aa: ASSYSRTEAF

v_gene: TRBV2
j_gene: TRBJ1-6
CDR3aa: ATRQGLNSPLH

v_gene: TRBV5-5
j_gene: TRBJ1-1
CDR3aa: ASSLAGGVGTEAF

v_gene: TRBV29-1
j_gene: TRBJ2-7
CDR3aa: SVVAGTGREQY

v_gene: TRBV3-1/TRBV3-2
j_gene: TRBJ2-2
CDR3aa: ASSQEGTFYRELF

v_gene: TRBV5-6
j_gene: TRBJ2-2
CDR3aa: ASSGWTSGPLNTGELF

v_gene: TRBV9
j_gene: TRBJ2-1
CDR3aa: ASSVGPTTSGRYNEQF

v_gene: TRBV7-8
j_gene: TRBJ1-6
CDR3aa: ASNQLQGANSPLH

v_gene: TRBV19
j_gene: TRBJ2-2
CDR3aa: ASSNLGELF

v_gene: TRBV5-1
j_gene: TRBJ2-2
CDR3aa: ASSLEQRNTGELF

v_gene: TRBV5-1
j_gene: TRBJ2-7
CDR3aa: ASSRTGQGSEQY

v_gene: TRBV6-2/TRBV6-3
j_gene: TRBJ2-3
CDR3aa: ASSYVGHGADTQY

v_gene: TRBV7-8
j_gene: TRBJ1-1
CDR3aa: ASSLSRGRNTEAF

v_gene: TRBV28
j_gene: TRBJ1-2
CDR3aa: ASGGTGYYGYT